This T cell receptor (beta chain) comes out of a study of metastatic and nonmetastatic thyroid tumors. At the level of the study: Both malignant and benign thyroid patients supplied peripheral blood and tumor or nodule tissue samples, across which the repertoires of these patients were then compared.

V was clipped by 1 base and J by 0 bases, with 8 bases between them. CDR3 length: 15 amino acids. Germline CDR1 is SGHVS and CDR2 is FNYEAQ. Thyroid surgery took place with no prior treatment in any patient. In the authors' workflow: Variation in CDR3 across clinicopathological groups served as the basis for constructing a distant-metastasis classifier in papillary thyroid cancer. Through MiXCR, TCRdb re-clonotyped the PCR reads. In this record, the V and J calls reflect TCRdb's handling and not the investigators' own analysis. The sample lists 25,000 to 35,000 clones; over 15% were seen once. Study conclusions and caveats: Reported TCR beta diversity, measured in blood and tumor, was significantly higher for malignant thyroid tumors than for benign nodules.

This clone was observed at least ten times. Its matching antigen is unknown. Other DNA sequences in the same sample also yield this CDR3. The sample taken for sequencing was blood. The receptor's source is a female donor with papillary thyroid cancer or a benign thyroid nodule (not recorded which). Some clones in this sample may be carry-over from other donors' samples. J is TRBJ2-3 and V is TRBV7-6; D unresolved. In DNA form, the CDR3 reads TGTGCCAGCAGCTTAGACGCAGGTAGCACAGATACGCAGTATTTT. Residues: CASSLDAGSTDTQYF.